Below are 15 T cell receptor beta chains sequenced from a single sample in a study of T-cell memory formation after mild COVID-19. Using its own MiXCR run on the 5' RACE reads, TCRdb lists one record per CDR3 protein. Among about 560,000 distinct CDR3 sequences listed, over 15% were seen once. Sequenced input: PBMCs or a T cell subset sorted from them (not recorded which). Source of these receptors: an adult woman who had mild COVID-19 (a few samples of this study predate the infection). Cell type and time point are not known.

The chain recombines TRBV24-1 with TRBJ2-5; 7 bases map to TRBD2. The CDR3 extends over 15 amino acids. V was pared by 7 bases and J by 5 bases, with 12 bases of the junction left unmatched. Germline lookup yields CDR1 KGHDR and CDR2 SFDVKD. The CDR3 reads CATSLAGSPRETQYF. In DNA form, the CDR3 reads TGTGCCACCAGCTTAGCGGGCTCGCCGAGGGAGACCCAGTACTTC.

This clonotype occurred a few times. DNA for the CDR3: TGCAGTGCTGTTTCCGGGACCCTCTATGGCTACACCTTC. Its translation is CSAVSGTLYGYTF. The chain joins TRBV20-1 to TRBJ1-2; maybe TRBD1 (5 bases). V lost 5 bases and J lost 4, with 14 bases in between. The germline gives CDR1 DFQATT, CDR2 SNEGSKA (reference sequence). The CDR3 runs to 13 residues.

The V call is TRBV5-6, the J call TRBJ1-5, with a possible D match to TRBD1 (5 bases). The germline V and J ends were trimmed by 0 bases and 6 bases, with 22 bases remaining between them. There are 18 residues in the CDR3. Germline-derived CDR1 and CDR2 are SGHDT and YYEEEE. DNA for the CDR3: TGTGCCAGCAGCTTGGCCGGAAAGTTTGGGGCCCAAGTTCAGCCCCAGCATTTT. As protein: CASSLAGKFGAQVQPQHF.

This clonotype was detected a few times. The chain combines TRBV23-1 with TRBJ1-5; tentative D call: TRBD1 (5 bases). TRBV23-1 qualifies as an ORF whose function is uncertain. The V gene lost 0 bases and the J gene lost 5 bases, with 17 bases spanning the gap. The CDR3 contains 17 residues. CDR3 protein: CASSQSSRGDEYQPQHF. The CDR3 region has the DNA TGCGCCAGCAGTCAATCGAGTCGGGGGGATGAGTATCAGCCCCAGCATTTT.

This clonotype was recorded a few times. The genes are TRBV12-3 or TRBV12-4 and TRBJ2-7, with 7 positions matching TRBD2. The CDR3 contains 12 residues. Trimming took 2 bases from V and 7 from J; bases not matched to a gene: 2. In DNA, the CDR3 is TGTGCCAGCAGTTTACCCGGGAGGGAGCAGTACTTC. Its translation is CASSLPGREQYF.

This clonotype has at least ten counts. The rearrangement links TRBV6-2 or TRBV6-3 to TRBJ2-5, with 11 positions matching TRBD2. CDR3 length: 15 amino acids. In germline, CDR1 is MNHEY, CDR2 SVGEGT. The junction had 6 bases not matched to a gene; V was cut back by 4 bases and J by 5 bases. CDR3 protein: CASSSLWTSGETQYF. CDR3 bases: TGTGCCAGCAGTTCGTTGTGGACTAGCGGGGAGACCCAGTACTTC.

The chain links TRBV7-3 to TRBJ1-1; 7 bases align to TRBD1. The germline V gene has CDR1 SGHTA and CDR2 FQGTGA. The CDR3 spans 12 residues. V was pared by 4 bases and J by 11 bases, with 7 bases of the junction left unmatched. CDR3 protein: CASSYTGERAFF. CDR3 sequence (DNA): TGTGCCAGCAGCTATACAGGGGAGAGGGCTTTCTTT.

This clonotype was detected only a few times. The chain recombines TRBV20-1 with TRBJ2-1, with D possibly matching TRBD1 (6 bases). Germline CDR1 is DFQATT and CDR2 is SNEGSKA (reference sequence). The V end lost 3 bases, the J end lost 5 bases, and 11 bases lay between the germline ends. The CDR3 is 13 residues long. The CDR3 region is CSASEQGDNEQFF. Here the CDR3 DNA reads TGCAGTGCTAGTGAACAGGGAGACAATGAGCAGTTCTTC.

At least ten counts were recorded for this clonotype. This chain joins TRBV12-3 or TRBV12-4 and TRBJ1-1; a weak D match, TRBD1 (5 bases). Deletions cut 2 bases from V and 0 bases from J, with 16 bases between. The CDR3 loop spans 17 amino acids. The CDR3 is CASSLLGALGVNTEAFF. CDR3 coding DNA: TGTGCCAGCAGTTTACTTGGTGCCCTGGGGGTGAACACTGAAGCTTTCTTT.

The chain carries TRBV7-9 and TRBJ2-1, with 10 bases lining up with TRBD2. Trimming cost V 5 bases and J 4 bases; bases outside gene matches: 5. The CDR3 consists of 15 residues. Germline values: CDR1 SEHNR, CDR2 FQNEAQ (reference sequence). The CDR3, as DNA: TGTGCCAGCAGCGTTGGACTAGCGGTTTACAATGAGCAGTTCTTC. Its translation is CASSVGLAVYNEQFF.

This clonotype was counted only a few times. The chain links TRBV18 to TRBJ1-1, with TRBD1 as a possible D gene (6 bases). The V end lost 3 bases, the J end lost 1 base, and 18 bases lay between the germline ends. The CDR3 runs to 17 residues. Looked up from germline, CDR1 is KGHSH and CDR2 is LQKENI. The CDR3, as DNA: TGTGCCAGCTCACCCACACCTCGGACAGCGGAGAACACTGAAGCTTTCTTT. This sequence encodes CASSPTPRTAENTEAFF.

In this sample, this clonotype turned up once. This chain uses TRBV12-2 with TRBJ2-5; the table calls TRBD2, which could not be checked here. TRBV12-2 is given as a pseudogene. The CDR3 runs to 12 residues. CDR3 region: CASRDPSSLQYF. In nucleotides, the CDR3 is TGTGCAAGTCGCGACCCCTCCAGTCTCCAGTACTTC.

This clonotype has just a few counts. The chain is built from TRBV11-2 and TRBJ2-1; 9 bases fit TRBD2. This CDR3 spans 15 amino acids. Germline-derived CDR1 and CDR2 are SGHAT and FQNNGV. J gave up 7 bases and V 7 bases, and 11 bases lay outside the gene matches. DNA for the CDR3: TGTGCCAGCAAACCACTAGCGGGTCGGCGGAATGAGCAGTTCTTC. Translated: CASKPLAGRRNEQFF. Variable domain in full (rest from reference TRBV11-2 and TRBJ2-1): EAGVAQSPRYKIIEKRQSVAFWCNPISGHATLYWYQQILGQGPKLLIQFQNNGVVDDSQLPKDRFSAERLKGVDSTLKIQPAKLEDSAVYLCASKPLAGRRNEQFFGPGTRLTVL.

This chain joins TRBV7-9 and TRBJ2-7; a possible D gene is TRBD1 (5 bases). The CDR3 is 14 amino acids. Germline CDR1 is SEHNR and CDR2 is FQNEAQ (reference sequence). The ends were cut back, 5 bases at V and 3 bases at J, with 14 bases in the middle. The CDR3 bases are TGTGCCAGCAGCCCACGGACACCATTCTACGAGCAGTACTTC. This translates into CASSPRTPFYEQYF.

This clonotype was recorded a few times. J is TRBJ2-7 and V is TRBV4-3; D is undetermined. Per germline, CDR1 LGHNA and CDR2 YSLEER. The CDR3 is made up of 14 amino acids. Trimming took off 0 bases at V and 2 bases at J, with 8 bases between the two ends. The CDR3 nucleotides read TGCGCCAGCAGCCAAGATTACCAAACCTACGAGCAGTACTTC. The encoded protein is CASSQDYQTYEQYF.